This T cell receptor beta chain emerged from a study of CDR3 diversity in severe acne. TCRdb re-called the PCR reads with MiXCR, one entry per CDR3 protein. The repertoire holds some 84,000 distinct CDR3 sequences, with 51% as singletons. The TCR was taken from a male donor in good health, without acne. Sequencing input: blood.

CDR3 coding DNA: TGCGCCAGCAGCGAACCGACAGGGATCAATCAGCCCCAGCATTTT. Protein: CASSEPTGINQPQHF. V and J are TRBV5-1 and TRBJ1-5; 7 nucleotides agree with TRBD1. Germline V gene lookup returns CDR1 SGHRS and CDR2 YFSETQ. With V trimmed by 4 bases and J by 3 bases, 7 bases remained unmatched. The CDR3 spans 15 residues.